The 18 T cell receptor beta chains given below trace back to one sample, sequenced in a study of metastatic and nonmetastatic thyroid tumors. TCRdb reprocessed the PCR reads using MiXCR. Among 20,000 to 30,000 clones listed, about an eighth were seen once. Each patient came to thyroid surgery without any prior treatment (of any kind). The source material was blood. The receptors were sampled from a female donor with papillary thyroid cancer or a benign thyroid nodule (not recorded which). Some clones in this sample may be carry-over from other donors' samples.

The table lists this clone with many counts. CDR3 nucleotides: TGTGCCGGCACCCCGCGAGACACAGATACGCAGTATTTT. This gives the protein CAGTPRDTDTQYF. The chain carries TRBV6-2 or TRBV6-3 and TRBJ2-3, with unresolved D. CDR3 length: 13 residues. From germline, CDR1 is MNHEY and CDR2 SVGEGT. Trimming pared 11 bases from V and 2 bases from J, leaving 14 bases between.

This clone rates as medium-sized. This chain connects TRBV3-1 to TRBJ2-2, with 8 bases matching TRBD1. The CDR3 length is 15 residues. The germline gives CDR1 LGHDT, CDR2 YNNKEL (reference sequence). J gave up 5 bases and V 4 bases, and 6 bases lay outside the gene matches. The CDR3 is CASSPRQGPTGELFF. The CDR3 nucleotides read TGTGCCAGCAGCCCCAGACAGGGGCCGACCGGGGAGCTGTTTTTT.

This clone was seen repeatedly, ten times or more. The chain is built from TRBV28 and TRBJ2-1; TRBD1 matches at 7 bases. The germline CDR1 and CDR2 sequences are MDHEN and SYDVKM. This CDR3 contains 15 residues. The V gene end was trimmed by 5 bases and the J gene end by 0 bases; junction bases not matched to a gene: 4. Here the CDR3 reads CASSPTGVSYNEQFF. The CDR3 DNA sequence: TGTGCCAGCAGTCCCACAGGGGTCTCCTACAATGAGCAGTTCTTC.

This clone occurred many times. This chain joins TRBV3-1 and TRBJ2-7, with 12 positions matching TRBD2. J was trimmed by 3 bases and V by 3 bases; bases with no gene match: 12. The CDR3 has 18 residues. Germline V gives CDR1 LGHDT, CDR2 YNNKEL (reference sequence). CDR3 in amino acids: CASSQTVTSGRPNYEQYF. In DNA form, the CDR3 reads TGTGCCAGCAGCCAGACGGTGACTAGCGGGAGACCGAACTACGAGCAGTACTTC.

This clone showed up many times. The chain couples TRBV5-1 to TRBJ2-3, with TRBD1 as a possible D gene (6 bases). Per germline, CDR1 SGHRS and CDR2 YFSETQ. This CDR3 is 12 amino acids long. V lost 8 bases to trimming and J lost 2 bases, with 9 bases between them. The CDR3: CARQGHTDTQYF. The CDR3 DNA reads as TGCGCCAGACAGGGACACACAGATACGCAGTATTTT.

This clone was found many times. This chain connects TRBV12-5 to TRBJ2-3; no reliable D call. The germline V gene has CDR1 LGHNT and CDR2 FRNRAP. Between the trimmed V and J ends, which lost 0 bases and 0 bases, there was a span of 19 bases. The CDR3 is made up of 19 amino acids. CDR3 DNA sequence: TGTGCTAGTGGTTTGGTACAAAAGGAGAAGGGTGGTAGCACAGATACGCAGTATTTT. This codes for CASGLVQKEKGGSTDTQYF.

This clone was found many times. This sequence joins TRBV30 and TRBJ2-2, with a weak D call TRBD2 (5 bases). Trimming removed 0 bases from V and 0 bases from J, with 11 bases in between. Germline loops: CDR1 GTSNPN, CDR2 SVGIG (reference sequence). This CDR3 has 16 amino acids. In DNA form, the CDR3 reads TGTGCCTGGAGTGTCTTGGGTAGCGCGAACACCGGGGAGCTGTTTTTT. It yields the protein CAWSVLGSANTGELFF.

This clone was detected many times. This chain connects TRBV2 to TRBJ1-4, with 10 nucleotides matching TRBD1. This CDR3 spans 14 amino acids. V lost 6 bases to trimming and J lost 10 bases; unmatched junction nucleotides: 8. CDR1 SNHLY and CDR2 FYNNEI come from the germline V gene. CDR3 sequence (DNA): TGTGCCAGCAGGACCGGGACAGGGGAGGTAAAACTGTTTTTT. Encoded protein: CASRTGTGEVKLFF.

By sample fraction, this clone is medium-sized (0.01 to 0.1%). The chain carries TRBV11-2 and TRBJ2-7, with 8 bases lining up with TRBD1. V was clipped by 5 bases and J by 4 bases; unmatched bases: 7. Per the germline V gene, CDR1 is SGHAT and CDR2 is FQNNGV. The CDR3 loop spans 14 amino acids. CDR3: CASSVRTGQYEQYF. The CDR3 nucleotides are TGTGCCAGCAGCGTCCGGACAGGGCAGTACGAGCAGTACTTC.

Only one count was recorded for this clone. V usage is TRBV3-1 and J usage is TRBJ2-4, with a tentative D call TRBD2 (6 bases). Between the trimmed V and J ends, which lost 0 bases and 1 base, there was a span of 13 bases. Germline V gene data show CDR1 as LGHDT and CDR2 as YNNKEL (reference sequence). This CDR3 is 17 amino acids long. The CDR3 nucleotides read TGTGCCAGCAGCCAAGATCTAGCGAGCCACGCCAAAAACATTCAGTACTTC. This codes for CASSQDLASHAKNIQYF.

This clone was detected ten times or more. The rearrangement uses TRBV12-3 or TRBV12-4 and TRBJ1-1, with a possible D match to TRBD1 (5 bases). The CDR3 loop spans 14 amino acids. Deletions cut 3 bases from V and 0 bases from J, with 8 bases between. The CDR3 spells CASSFGTVNTEAFF. The CDR3 DNA reads as TGTGCCAGCAGTTTTGGGACGGTGAACACTGAAGCTTTCTTT.

Many counts were recorded for this clone. CDR3 nucleotide sequence: TGTGCCAGCAGTTACGGGGGACTAGCGGGAGATACGCAGTATTTT. It encodes CASSYGGLAGDTQYF. The chain is built from TRBV6-6 and TRBJ2-3; 12 nucleotides line up with TRBD2. J gave up 5 bases and V 2 bases, and 2 bases lay outside the gene matches. The germline gives CDR1 MNHNY, CDR2 SVGAGI (reference sequence). The CDR3 has 15 residues.

In this sample, this clone turned up many times. The V call is TRBV12-3 or TRBV12-4, the J call TRBJ1-6; D may be TRBD1 (6 bases). The CDR3 extends over 16 amino acids. Trimming took 5 bases from V and 15 from J, leaving 26 bases between them. The CDR3 loop is CASSPPSTGLRFSLHF. In DNA, the CDR3 is TGTGCCAGCAGTCCTCCTTCGACAGGCCTCCGATTCAGCCTCCACTTT.

This clone came up many times. The V gene is TRBV3-1, the J gene TRBJ1-4; TRBD1 matches 8 bases. This CDR3 is built from 15 residues. Germline V gene lookup returns CDR1 LGHDT and CDR2 YNNKEL (reference sequence). V lost 4 bases to trimming and J lost 8 bases; unmatched junction nucleotides: 9. CDR3 in amino acids: CASSPQDRAGEKLFF. Written as DNA, the CDR3 is TGTGCCAGCAGCCCACAGGACAGGGCGGGGGAAAAACTGTTTTTT.

This clone has at least ten counts. The chain employs TRBV28 and TRBJ2-1, with D tentatively TRBD2 (6 bases). The germline V gene encodes CDR1 MDHEN and CDR2 SYDVKM. Deletions cut 6 bases from V and 7 bases from J, with 16 bases between. This CDR3 region has 14 residues. The CDR3 protein is CASRPSGDRNEQFF. CDR3 in DNA: TGTGCCAGCAGGCCCTCGGGGGACCGGAATGAGCAGTTCTTC.

The genes are TRBV2 and TRBJ2-7; 7 nucleotides align to TRBD1. The CDR3 has 14 amino acids. Germline V lookup: CDR1 SNHLY, CDR2 FYNNEI. Germline trimming cut 5 bases from V and 12 bases from J; bases unmatched to any gene: 16. The CDR3 region is CASSYRGGQLMPYF. The CDR3 nucleotides read TGTGCCAGCAGTTATAGAGGGGGACAGTTGATGCCGTACTTC. The full variable domain, completed using reference TRBV2 and TRBJ2-7, is EPEVTQTPSHQVTQMGQEVILRCVPISNHLYFYWYRQILGQKVEFLVSFYNNEISEKSEIFDDQFSVERPDGSNFTLKIRSTKLEDSAMYFCASSYRGGQLMPYFGPGTRLTVT.

For this clone: Just one base apart from a much larger clone, this may be a read error. The chain joins TRBV25-1 to TRBJ1-6, with D unclear. Trimming stripped 5 bases from V and 0 bases from J, with 20 bases between. CDR1 MGHDK and CDR2 SYGVNS come from the germline V gene. The CDR3 is 19 residues long. CDR3 amino acids: CASSPPPDKEDSYNSPLHF. For the CDR3, the DNA is TGTGCCAGCAGTCCCCCCCCCGACAAGGAAGACTCCTATAATTCACCCCTCCACTTT.

The table lists this clone with many counts. The chain carries TRBV12-3 or TRBV12-4 and TRBJ2-3; the D gene is possibly TRBD1 (5 bases). The V gene lost 5 bases and the J gene lost 2 bases, with 14 bases spanning the gap. CDR3 length: 15 amino acids. The CDR3: CASSIGHRHTDTQYF. The CDR3 nucleotides read TGTGCCAGCAGTATTGGACACCGCCACACAGATACGCAGTATTTT.